These 6 T cell receptor beta chains originate from one sample sequenced in a study of circulating CD8 cells and anti-PD-1 response in melanoma. Four subsets defined by PD-1 and/or TIGIT were sorted from live CD3+CD8+TCRalphabeta+ cells. Each library started from approximately 15 ng of total RNA using the QIAseq Immune Repertoire TCR panel. TCRdb used MiXCR to reprocess the reads, holding one entry per CDR3 protein. The top ten clones hold roughly 64% of a sample with about 310 distinct CDR3 sequences, 6.5% of them seen once. Material: CD8+ T cells from PBMCs, obtained at baseline or after one month of anti-PD-1 therapy (not recorded which). The source is a human donor with melanoma.

By sample share, this clonotype is medium-sized. The chain links TRBV27 to TRBJ1-2; D not resolved. Looked up from germline, CDR1 is MNHEY and CDR2 is SMNVEV (reference sequence). V dropped 3 bases and J dropped 5 bases, with 10 bases sitting between them. The length of the CDR3 is 13 residues. CDR3 protein: CASSFHRLYGYTF. CDR3 coding DNA: TGTGCCAGCAGTTTTCACCGGTTGTATGGCTACACCTTC.

By frequency in the sample, this clonotype is medium-sized. The chain links TRBV7-4 to TRBJ2-1; 7 bases align to TRBD1. The CDR3 is made up of 15 amino acids. Trimming removed 2 bases from V and 5 bases from J; junction bases left unmatched: 6. Looked up from germline, CDR1 is SGHVT and CDR2 is SQSDAQ. The CDR3 DNA sequence: TGTGCCAGCAGCTTACGACAGGGCAAAGACAATGAGCAGTTCTTC. Encoded protein: CASSLRQGKDNEQFF. The entire variable domain, with the rest obtained from reference TRBV7-4 and TRBJ2-1, is as follows: GAGVSQSPRYKVAKRGRDVALRCDSISGHVTLYWYRQTLGQGSEVLTYSQSDAQRDKSGRPSGRFSAERPERSVSTLKIQRTEQGDSAVYLCASSLRQGKDNEQFFGPGTRLTVL.

By its share, this clonotype is medium-sized. This sequence joins TRBV19 and TRBJ1-1; D ambiguous. The CDR3 has 11 residues. The germline gives CDR1 LNHDA, CDR2 SQIVND (reference sequence). Trimming removed 7 bases at V and 5 bases at J, with 8 bases between. This CDR3 reads CASKWATEAFF. The CDR3, as DNA: TGTGCCAGTAAATGGGCAACTGAAGCTTTCTTT.

This chain connects TRBV25-1 to TRBJ2-7, with D possibly being TRBD1 (6 bases). Germline V lookup: CDR1 MGHDK, CDR2 SYGVNS. The ends were cut back, 1 base at V and 4 bases at J, with 11 bases in the middle. This CDR3 comprises 14 residues. The CDR3 is CASSESDSSYEQYF. DNA for the CDR3: TGTGCCAGCAGTGAATCGGACAGTTCATACGAGCAGTACTTC.

This clonotype is large (0.1 to 1%) in the sample. This sequence joins TRBV28 and TRBJ2-7; TRBD2 aligns across 10 bases. The germline gives CDR1 MDHEN, CDR2 SYDVKM. This CDR3 is built from 16 residues. The V and J ends lost 4 bases and 6 bases, in that order; junction bases with no gene match: 12. The CDR3 sequence is CASSSPQVLAGAEQYF. For the CDR3, the DNA is TGTGCCAGCAGTTCCCCCCAGGTGCTAGCGGGAGCCGAGCAGTACTTC.

This clonotype is judged medium-sized. The chain carries TRBV28 and TRBJ1-1, with 7 positions matching TRBD1. This CDR3 has 15 residues. Trimming cost V 5 bases and J 11 bases; bases outside gene matches: 17. Germline V gives CDR1 MDHEN, CDR2 SYDVKM. CDR3 in DNA: TGTGCCAGCAGTCCCACAGGGGCCAACTCTGGGGAGGCTTTCTTT. The encoded protein is CASSPTGANSGEAFF. The variable domain in full, with the rest retrieved from reference TRBV28 and TRBJ1-1, is DVKVTQSSRYLVKRTGEKVFLECVQDMDHENMFWYRQDPGLGLRLIYFSYDVKMKEKGDIPEGYSVSREKKERFSLILESASTNQTSMYLCASSPTGANSGEAFFGQGTRLTVV.